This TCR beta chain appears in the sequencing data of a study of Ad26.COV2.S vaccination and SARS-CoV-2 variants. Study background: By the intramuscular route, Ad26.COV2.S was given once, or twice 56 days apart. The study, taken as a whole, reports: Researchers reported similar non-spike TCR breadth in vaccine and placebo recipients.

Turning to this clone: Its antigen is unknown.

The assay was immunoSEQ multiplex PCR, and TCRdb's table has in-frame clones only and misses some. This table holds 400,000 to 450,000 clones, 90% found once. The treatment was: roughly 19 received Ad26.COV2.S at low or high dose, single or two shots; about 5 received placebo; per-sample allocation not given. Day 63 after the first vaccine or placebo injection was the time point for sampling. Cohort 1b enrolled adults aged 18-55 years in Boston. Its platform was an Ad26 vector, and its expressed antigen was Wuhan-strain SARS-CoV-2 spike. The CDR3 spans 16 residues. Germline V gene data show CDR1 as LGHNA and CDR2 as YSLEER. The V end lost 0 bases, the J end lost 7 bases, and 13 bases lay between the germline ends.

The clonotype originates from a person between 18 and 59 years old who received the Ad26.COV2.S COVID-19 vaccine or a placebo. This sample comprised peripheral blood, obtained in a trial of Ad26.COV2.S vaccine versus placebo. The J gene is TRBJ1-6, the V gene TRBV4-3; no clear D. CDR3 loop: CASSQDTTVLNSPLHF. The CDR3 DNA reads TGCGCCAGCAGCCAAGATACAACGGTTCTCAATTCACCCCTCCACTTT.